This is a list of T cell receptor beta chains from one sample in a study of T cells in Graves' hyperthyroidism and ophthalmopathy. A single record per CDR3 protein comes from TCRdb applying MiXCR to the multiplex PCR reads. The sample includes roughly 700,000 distinct CDR3 sequences, less than 15% seen only once; the top ten take approximately 10%. The sample was blood. The receptors originated from a young woman with Graves' hyperthyroidism. Both conserved end residues are part of each CDR3.

j_call: TRBJ1-1
v_call: TRBV20-1
cdr3_aa: CSAQSGEGLRTEAFF

j_call: TRBJ2-4
v_call: TRBV15
cdr3_aa: CATSRVQGAQNIQYF

j_call: TRBJ2-2
v_call: TRBV7-9
cdr3_aa: CASSLATGNTGELFF

j_call: TRBJ2-7
v_call: TRBV29-1
cdr3_aa: CSVEAAGGAYEQYF

j_call: TRBJ2-3
v_call: TRBV4-1
cdr3_aa: CASRPRASGITDTQYF

j_call: TRBJ1-1
v_call: TRBV28
cdr3_aa: CAGSLGVSEAFF

j_call: TRBJ1-4
v_call: TRBV6-1
cdr3_aa: CASSEEITNEKLFF

j_call: TRBJ1-1
v_call: TRBV30
cdr3_aa: CAWTRSDTEAFF

j_call: TRBJ2-5
v_call: TRBV7-9
cdr3_aa: CASRLAGRGGGKETQYF

j_call: TRBJ1-5
v_call: TRBV28
cdr3_aa: CASSFLSAGNSNQPQHF

j_call: TRBJ1-6
v_call: TRBV18
cdr3_aa: CASSPPNRAGVDYNSPLHF

j_call: TRBJ1-1
v_call: TRBV12-3/TRBV12-4
cdr3_aa: CASSLSGHTIVAFF

j_call: TRBJ1-5
v_call: TRBV6-1
cdr3_aa: CASSFPGPTKSQPQHF

j_call: TRBJ2-4
v_call: TRBV6-2/TRBV6-3
cdr3_aa: CASSYPQGFSAQNIQYF

j_call: TRBJ1-1
v_call: TRBV4-2
cdr3_aa: CASSQDNRANTEAFF

j_call: TRBJ1-1
v_call: TRBV7-3
cdr3_aa: CASSLEGREAFF

j_call: TRBJ2-1
v_call: TRBV7-9
cdr3_aa: CASSGGRNEQFF

j_call: TRBJ2-7
v_call: TRBV5-1
cdr3_aa: CASSFGPSYENEQYF

j_call: TRBJ1-1
v_call: TRBV27
cdr3_aa: CASSYPGSTTEAFF

j_call: TRBJ1-5
v_call: TRBV6-1
cdr3_aa: CASKPGQGFQPQHF

j_call: TRBJ2-1
v_call: TRBV27
cdr3_aa: CARGSGRVNNEQFF

j_call: TRBJ2-2
v_call: TRBV6-1
cdr3_aa: CASSMGSGGNTGELFF